The clone carrying this TCR beta chain appeared a few times. Its antigen is as yet unknown. The sample originates from a study of graft-versus-host responses after intestinal transplantation. Study details: Anti-thymocyte globulin was used for induction in all recipients, who then took tacrolimus and steroids for approximately 3 years. Overall study findings and caveats: Ileal or blood samples showed some GvH clones first, and such clones were also found in recipient marrow. Early declines in HvG clones that occurred post-transplant were associated with peak circulating GvH clone levels. Allograft clonal ratios (graft-versus-host to host-versus-graft) were high in patients who had graft-donor T cell macrochimerism.

Profiling relied on immunoSEQ multiplex PCR, and the TCRdb table lists in-frame clones only, not all of them. The sample records roughly 73,000 clones, 87% being singletons. The CDR3 has 16 amino acids. J was trimmed by 4 bases and V by 2 bases; bases with no gene match: 5. Germline assignment: CDR1 LNHDA and CDR2 SQIVND (reference sequence). Specimen: unstimulated CD8+ T cells sorted from spleen or lymph node cells, collected before transplant. The J gene is TRBJ2-6, the V gene TRBV19; TRBD2 matches at 7 bases. The TCR was taken from a human donor who was the organ donor for an intestinal transplant. In DNA form, the CDR3 reads TGTGCCAGTAGTATATCGGGAGGTACCGGGGCCAACGTCCTGACTTTC. Residues: CASSISGGTGANVLTF.